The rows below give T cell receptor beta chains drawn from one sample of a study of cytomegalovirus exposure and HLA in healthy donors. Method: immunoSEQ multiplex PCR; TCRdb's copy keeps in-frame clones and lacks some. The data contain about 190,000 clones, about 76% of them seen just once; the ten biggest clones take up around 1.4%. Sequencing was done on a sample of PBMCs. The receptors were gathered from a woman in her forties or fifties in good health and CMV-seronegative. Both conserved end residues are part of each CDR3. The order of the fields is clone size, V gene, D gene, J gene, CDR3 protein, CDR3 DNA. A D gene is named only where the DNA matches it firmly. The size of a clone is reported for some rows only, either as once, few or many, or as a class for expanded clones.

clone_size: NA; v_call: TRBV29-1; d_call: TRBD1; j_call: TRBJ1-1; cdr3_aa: CSSLIPGGYTEAFF; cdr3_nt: TGCAGCTCCTTGATCCCAGGGGGCTACACTGAAGCTTTCTTT
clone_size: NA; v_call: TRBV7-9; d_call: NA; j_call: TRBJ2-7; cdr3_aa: CASSLPSGRGLYEQYF; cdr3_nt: TGTGCCAGCAGCCTGCCTTCGGGTAGGGGACTCTACGAGCAGTACTTC
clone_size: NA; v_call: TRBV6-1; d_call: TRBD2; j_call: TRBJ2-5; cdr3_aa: CASRTGLQETQYF; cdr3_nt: TGTGCCAGCAGGACGGGACTACAAGAGACCCAGTACTTC
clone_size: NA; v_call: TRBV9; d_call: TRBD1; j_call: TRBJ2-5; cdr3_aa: CASSPPRGGKETQYF; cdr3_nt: TGTGCCAGCAGCCCCCCCCGAGGGGGCAAAGAGACCCAGTACTTC
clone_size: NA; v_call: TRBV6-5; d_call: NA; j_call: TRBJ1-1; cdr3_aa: CASSYPRAEAFF; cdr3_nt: TGTGCCAGCAGTTACCCACGGGCTGAAGCTTTCTTT
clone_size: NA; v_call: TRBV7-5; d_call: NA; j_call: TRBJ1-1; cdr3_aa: CARSLRTVNTEAFF; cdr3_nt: TGTGCCAGAAGCCTAAGGACAGTTAACACTGAAGCTTTCTTT
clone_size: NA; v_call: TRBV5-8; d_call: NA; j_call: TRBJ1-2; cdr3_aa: CASSLGGRRHYGYTF; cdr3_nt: TGTGCCAGCAGCTTGGGAGGGCGAAGACACTATGGCTACACCTTC
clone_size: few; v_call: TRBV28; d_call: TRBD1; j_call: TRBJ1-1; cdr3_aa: CAITPGGSRNTEAFF; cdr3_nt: TGTGCCATTACGCCAGGGGGCTCGAGGAACACTGAAGCTTTCTTT
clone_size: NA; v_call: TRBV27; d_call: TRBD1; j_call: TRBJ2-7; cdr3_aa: CASSQTGGMGEQYF; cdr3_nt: TGTGCCAGCAGTCAGACAGGGGGAATGGGCGAGCAGTACTTC
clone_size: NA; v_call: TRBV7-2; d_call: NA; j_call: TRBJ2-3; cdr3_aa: CASSSKSGVDTQYF; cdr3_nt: TGTGCCAGCAGCTCCAAATCAGGCGTGGATACGCAGTATTTT
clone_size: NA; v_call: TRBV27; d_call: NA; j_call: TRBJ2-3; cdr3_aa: CASSPRNGGTRSHTQYF; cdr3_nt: TGTGCCAGCAGTCCCCGTAATGGCGGGACTCGGTCCCATACGCAGTATTTT
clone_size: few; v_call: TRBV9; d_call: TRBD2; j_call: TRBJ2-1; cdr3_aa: CASSVGLAGVNSYNEQFF; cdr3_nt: TGTGCCAGCAGCGTAGGACTAGCGGGGGTGAACTCCTACAATGAGCAGTTCTTC
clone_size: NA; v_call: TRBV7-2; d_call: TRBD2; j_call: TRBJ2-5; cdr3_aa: CASARKSGGAWETQYF; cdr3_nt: TGTGCCAGCGCCCGAAAAAGCGGGGGGGCCTGGGAGACCCAGTACTTC
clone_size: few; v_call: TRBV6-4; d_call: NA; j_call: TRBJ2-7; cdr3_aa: CASSDSGTFSYEQYF; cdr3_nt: TGTGCCAGCAGTGACTCCGGGACTTTTTCCTACGAGCAGTACTTC
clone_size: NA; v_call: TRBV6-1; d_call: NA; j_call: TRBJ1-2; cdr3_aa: CASRPQGLPNYGYTF; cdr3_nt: TGTGCCAGCAGACCGCAGGGTCTCCCTAACTATGGCTACACCTTC
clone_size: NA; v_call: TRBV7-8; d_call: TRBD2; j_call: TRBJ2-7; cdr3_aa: CASSLGLAILVYEQYF; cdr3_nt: TGTGCCAGCAGCTTGGGACTAGCGATTTTAGTTTACGAGCAGTACTTC
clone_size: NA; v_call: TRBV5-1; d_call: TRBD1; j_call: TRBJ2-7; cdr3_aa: CASSFGDREYEQYF; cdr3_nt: TGCGCCAGCAGCTTTGGGGACAGGGAGTACGAGCAGTACTTC
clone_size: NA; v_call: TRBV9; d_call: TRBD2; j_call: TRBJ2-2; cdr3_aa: CASSVTSGTNTGELFF; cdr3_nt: TGTGCCAGCAGCGTCACTAGCGGGACGAACACCGGGGAGCTGTTTTTT
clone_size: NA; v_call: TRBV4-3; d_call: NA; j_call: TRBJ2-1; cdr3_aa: CASSQDPSTVKGNEQFF; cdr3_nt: TGCGCCAGCAGCCAAGATCCCTCCACGGTCAAGGGGAATGAGCAGTTCTTC
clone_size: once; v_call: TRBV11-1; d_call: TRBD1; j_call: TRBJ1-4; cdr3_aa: CASSVTGQKNEKLFF; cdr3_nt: TGTGCCAGCAGCGTCACGGGACAGAAAAATGAAAAACTGTTTTTT
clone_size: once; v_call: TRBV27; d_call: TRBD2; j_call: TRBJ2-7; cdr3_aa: CASSLYPREQRGSTSYEQYF; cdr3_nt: TGTGCCAGCAGTTTATACCCCCGGGAGCAGCGGGGCTCAACCTCCTACGAGCAGTACTTC
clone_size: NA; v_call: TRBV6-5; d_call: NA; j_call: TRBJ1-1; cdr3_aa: CASSYSKFGGREAFF; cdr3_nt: TGTGCCAGCAGTTACTCGAAGTTCGGGGGGCGTGAAGCTTTCTTT
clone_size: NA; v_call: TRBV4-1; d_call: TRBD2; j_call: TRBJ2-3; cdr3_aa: CASSQDSLAGKADTQYF; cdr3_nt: TGCGCCAGCAGCCAAGATTCACTAGCGGGGAAGGCAGATACGCAGTATTTT
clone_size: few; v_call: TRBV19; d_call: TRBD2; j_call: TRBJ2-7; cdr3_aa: CASSIGGGPGLYEQYF; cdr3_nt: TGTGCCAGTAGTATCGGCGGGGGACCCGGGCTCTACGAGCAGTACTTC
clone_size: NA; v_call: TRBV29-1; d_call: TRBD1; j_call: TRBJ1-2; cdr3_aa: CSVLDTGGYSGYTF; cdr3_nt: TGCAGCGTTCTCGATACAGGGGGGTATAGTGGCTACACCTTC
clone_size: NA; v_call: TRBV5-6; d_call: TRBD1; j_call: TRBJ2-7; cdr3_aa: CASSYWDRYSEQYF; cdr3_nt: TGTGCCAGCAGCTATTGGGACAGGTACTCTGAGCAGTACTTC
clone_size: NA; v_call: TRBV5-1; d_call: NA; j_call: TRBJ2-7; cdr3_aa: CASSFRDSPGEQYF; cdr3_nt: TGCGCCAGCAGCTTTCGGGACTCCCCGGGCGAGCAGTACTTC
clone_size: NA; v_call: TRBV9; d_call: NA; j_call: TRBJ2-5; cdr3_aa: CASSASGTPQETQYF; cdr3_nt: TGTGCCAGCAGCGCTTCCGGGACACCCCAAGAGACCCAGTACTTC
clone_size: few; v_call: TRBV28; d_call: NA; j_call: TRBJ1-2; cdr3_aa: CASSLQGINYGYTF; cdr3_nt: TGTGCCAGCAGTTTACAGGGGATTAACTATGGCTACACCTTC
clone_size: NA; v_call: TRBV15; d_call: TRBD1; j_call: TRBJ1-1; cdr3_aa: CATSRDGQENTEAFF; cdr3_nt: TGTGCCACCAGCAGAGACGGACAGGAGAACACTGAAGCTTTCTTT
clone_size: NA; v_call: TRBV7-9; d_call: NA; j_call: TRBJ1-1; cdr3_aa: CASSSQGRVTEAFF; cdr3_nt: TGTGCCAGCAGCTCACAGGGCCGGGTCACTGAAGCTTTCTTT
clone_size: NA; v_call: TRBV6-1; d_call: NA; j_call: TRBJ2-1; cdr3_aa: CASSSALYNEQFF; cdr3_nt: TGTGCCAGCAGTAGCGCGCTTTACAATGAGCAGTTCTTC
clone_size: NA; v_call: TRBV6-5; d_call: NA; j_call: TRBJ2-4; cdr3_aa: CASSYGGNLAKNIQYF; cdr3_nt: TGTGCCAGCAGTTACGGCGGAAACCTAGCCAAAAACATTCAGTACTTC
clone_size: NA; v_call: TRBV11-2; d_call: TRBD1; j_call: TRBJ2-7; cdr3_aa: CASSSRDRRFNEQYF; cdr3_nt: TGTGCCAGCAGCTCCCGGGACAGGCGGTTCAACGAGCAGTACTTC
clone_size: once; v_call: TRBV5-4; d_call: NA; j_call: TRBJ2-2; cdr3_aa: CASSLDGSLGAGELFF; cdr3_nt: TGTGCCAGCAGCCTGGACGGATCCCTAGGAGCCGGGGAGCTGTTTTTT
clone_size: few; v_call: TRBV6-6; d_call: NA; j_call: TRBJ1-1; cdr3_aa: CASSQAGAGMNTEAFF; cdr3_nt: TGTGCCAGCAGTCAGGCGGGGGCCGGAATGAACACTGAAGCTTTCTTT
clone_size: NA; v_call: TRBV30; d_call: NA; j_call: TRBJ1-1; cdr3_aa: CAWSPKRNTEAFF; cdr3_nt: TGTGCCTGGAGTCCCAAGAGGAACACTGAAGCTTTCTTT
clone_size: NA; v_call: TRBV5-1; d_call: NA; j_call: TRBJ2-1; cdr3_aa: CASSLGGPSSYNEQFF; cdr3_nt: TGCGCCAGCAGCTTGGGCGGGCCCAGCTCCTACAATGAGCAGTTCTTC
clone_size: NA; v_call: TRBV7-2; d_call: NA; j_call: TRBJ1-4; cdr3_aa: CASSPVSGSNEKLFF; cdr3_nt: TGTGCCAGCAGCCCCGTCTCGGGATCTAATGAAAAACTGTTTTTT
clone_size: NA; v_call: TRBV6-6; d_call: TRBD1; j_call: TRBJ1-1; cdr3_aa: CASTQDRGEAFF; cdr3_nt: TGTGCCAGCACCCAAGACAGGGGTGAAGCTTTCTTT
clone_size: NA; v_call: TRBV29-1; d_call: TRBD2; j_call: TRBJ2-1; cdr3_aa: CSGVGTSGRSYNEQFF; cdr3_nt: TGCAGCGGGGTCGGGACTAGCGGGAGATCCTACAATGAGCAGTTCTTC
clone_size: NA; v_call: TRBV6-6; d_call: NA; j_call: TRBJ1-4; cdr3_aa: CASSAGGGAGEKLFF; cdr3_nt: TGTGCCAGCAGTGCCGGGGGAGGGGCCGGTGAAAAACTGTTTTTT
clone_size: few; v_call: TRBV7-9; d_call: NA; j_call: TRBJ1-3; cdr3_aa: CASSFTTKASSGNTIYF; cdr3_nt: TGTGCCAGCAGCTTTACTACGAAGGCCTCCTCTGGAAACACCATATATTTT
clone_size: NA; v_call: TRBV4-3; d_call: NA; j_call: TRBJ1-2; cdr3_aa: CASSQDLWQGSYTF; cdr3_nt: TGCGCCAGCAGCCAAGATCTTTGGCAGGGTAGCTACACCTTC
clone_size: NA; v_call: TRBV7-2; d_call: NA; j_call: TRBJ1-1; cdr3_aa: CASSLGGVTEAFF; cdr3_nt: TGTGCCAGCAGCTTAGGCGGGGTAACTGAAGCTTTCTTT
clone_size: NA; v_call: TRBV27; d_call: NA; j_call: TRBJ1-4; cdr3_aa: CASSLRRQGNEKLFF; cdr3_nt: TGTGCCAGCAGTTTACGCCGCCAGGGTAATGAAAAACTGTTTTTT
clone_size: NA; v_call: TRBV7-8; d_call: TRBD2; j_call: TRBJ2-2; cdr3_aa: CASSSFSGKHTGELFF; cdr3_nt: TGTGCCAGCAGCTCCTTCAGCGGGAAACACACCGGGGAGCTGTTTTTT
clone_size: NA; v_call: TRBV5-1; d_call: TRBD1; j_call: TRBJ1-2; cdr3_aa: CASSLADWTGVLVF; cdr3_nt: TGCGCCAGCAGCTTGGCCGATTGGACAGGGGTTCTGGTCTTC
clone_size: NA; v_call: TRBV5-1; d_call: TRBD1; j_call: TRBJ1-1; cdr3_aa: CASSLDQGGKVAFF; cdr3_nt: TGCGCCAGCAGCTTGGATCAGGGGGGAAAGGTCGCTTTCTTT
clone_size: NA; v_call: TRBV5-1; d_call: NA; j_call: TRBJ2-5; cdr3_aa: CASSLGGGETQYF; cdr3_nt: TGCGCCAGCAGCTTGGGGGGAGGAGAGACCCAGTACTTC
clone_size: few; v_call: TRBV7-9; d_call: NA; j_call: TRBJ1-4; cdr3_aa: CASSLVSGNLGEKLFF; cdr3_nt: TGTGCCAGCAGCTTAGTCTCCGGGAACCTTGGCGAAAAACTGTTTTTT
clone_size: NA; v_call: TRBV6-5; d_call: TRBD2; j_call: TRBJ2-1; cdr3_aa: CASSLLAGGTNEQFF; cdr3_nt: TGTGCCAGCAGTTTACTAGCGGGGGGAACCAATGAGCAGTTCTTC
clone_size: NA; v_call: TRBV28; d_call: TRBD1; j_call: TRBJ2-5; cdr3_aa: CASSLYRQGEYF; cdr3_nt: TGTGCCAGCAGTTTATACCGACAGGGCGAGTACTTC
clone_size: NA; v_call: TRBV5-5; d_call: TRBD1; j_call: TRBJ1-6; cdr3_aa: CASSLPDRNSPLHF; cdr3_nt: TGTGCCAGCAGCTTGCCGGACAGGAATTCACCCCTCCACTTT